The rows below give T cell receptor beta chains drawn from one sample of a study of shared clonotypes between healthy human individuals. Assay: immunoSEQ multiplex PCR; the TCRdb copy retains only in-frame clones and omits some. The table shows 490,000 or so clones, with over 60% occurring only once. The sequenced sample was PBMCs. The receptors come from a middle-aged woman in good health. Some clones in this sample may be carry-over from other donors' samples. CDR3s include the opening cysteine and the closing phenylalanine or tryptophan. Fields, in order: CDR3 length, clone size, V gene, J gene, D gene, CDR3 protein, CDR3 DNA. A D gene is named only where the DNA matches it firmly. Clone size is not always given. Where it is, it says once, few, many or a class for expanded clones.

>14|.|TRBV6-6|TRBJ2-7|TRBD1
CASVQGMASDEQYF
TGTGCCAGCGTACAGGGGATGGCTTCTGACGAGCAGTACTTC
>15|.|TRBV19|TRBJ2-3|TRBD2
CASTLGPGRADTQYF
TGTGCCAGTACCCTGGGCCCCGGGAGGGCAGATACGCAGTATTTT
>15|.|TRBV5-1|TRBJ2-5|.
CASSLMQGLQETQYF
TGCGCCAGCAGCTTGATGCAGGGCCTGCAAGAGACCCAGTACTTC
>15|.|TRBV25-1|TRBJ1-1|TRBD1
CASSGLDRGNTEAFF
TGTGCCAGCAGTGGATTGGACAGGGGAAACACTGAAGCTTTCTTT
>14|once|TRBV7-2|TRBJ2-2|TRBD2
CASSARTSNGELFF
TGTGCCAGCAGCGCCCGGACTAGCAATGGGGAGCTGTTTTTT
>14|many|TRBV7-8|TRBJ1-2|TRBD1
CASSLVGQGDGYTF
TGTGCCAGCAGCTTAGTAGGACAGGGGGATGGCTACACCTTC
>17|.|TRBV11-3|TRBJ2-1|TRBD2
CASSLSRTSGSGHEQFF
TGTGCCAGCAGCTTAAGCCGGACTAGCGGGAGTGGGCATGAGCAGTTCTTC
>15|many|TRBV11-2|TRBJ2-3|TRBD1
CASSLSGTGWNTQYF
TGTGCCAGCAGCTTATCCGGGACAGGGTGGAATACGCAGTATTTT
>13|once|TRBV6-1|TRBJ2-1|TRBD2
CASSGREGNEQFF
TGTGCCAGCAGTGGAAGGGAGGGCAATGAGCAGTTCTTC
>14|.|TRBV27|TRBJ2-3|.
CASSLNRGTDTQYF
TGTGCCAGCAGTTTGAACAGGGGCACAGATACGCAGTATTTT
>13|few|TRBV6-4|TRBJ2-3|.
CAVAASSTDTQYF
TGTGCCGTCGCCGCGTCCAGCACAGATACGCAGTATTTT
>16|.|TRBV5-6|TRBJ1-2|.
CASSLFSAGNGYGYTF
TGTGCCAGCAGCTTGTTTTCGGCAGGGAATGGTTATGGCTACACCTTC
>13|.|TRBV2|TRBJ2-5|.
CASSTAQTETQYF
TGTGCCAGCAGTACCGCGCAGACAGAGACCCAGTACTTC
>12|few|TRBV2|TRBJ2-5|.
CASSRGLETQYF
TGTGCCAGCAGCAGGGGTTTGGAGACCCAGTACTTC
>15|.|TRBV18|TRBJ2-1|.
CASSPAAASYNEQFF
TGTGCCAGCTCACCAGCAGCGGCCTCCTACAATGAGCAGTTCTTC
>15|.|TRBV30|TRBJ2-2|.
CAWSVLRVPTGELFF
TGTGCCTGGAGTGTACTGAGGGTCCCCACCGGGGAGCTGTTTTTT
>16|.|TRBV5-6|TRBJ2-1|TRBD1
CASSLVGDRGLNEQFF
TGTGCCAGCAGCTTAGTCGGGGACAGGGGGCTCAATGAGCAGTTCTTC
>14|.|TRBV30|TRBJ2-7|.
CASRGGTEIYEQYF
TGTGCCTCCCGTGGGGGGACCGAAATCTACGAGCAGTACTTC
>15|.|TRBV7-8|TRBJ2-7|TRBD2
CASSLATGGREGQYF
TGTGCCAGCAGCTTAGCGACTGGCGGGAGAGAGGGGCAGTACTTC
>15|.|TRBV10-3|TRBJ2-3|TRBD2
CAILAGDPSTDTQYF
TGTGCCATCTTAGCGGGAGACCCTAGCACAGATACGCAGTATTTT
>13|.|TRBV27|TRBJ2-3|.
CASSQSMWDTQYF
TGTGCCAGCAGTCAAAGTATGTGGGATACGCAGTATTTT
>16|.|TRBV7-9|TRBJ2-3|TRBD2
CTSSLHRTSGADTRYF
TGTACCAGCAGCTTACATAGGACTAGCGGCGCAGATACGCGGTATTTT
>13|.|TRBV6-1|TRBJ1-5|.
CASSPAGEQPQHF
TGTGCCAGCAGTCCAGCCGGGGAACAGCCCCAGCATTTT